This T cell receptor (beta chain) emerged from a study of early T cells in non-severe SARS-CoV-2 infection. Overall study: Sequencing was performed on bulk RNA from unsorted whole blood, leaving chains unpaired.

Attached unique molecular identifiers marked individual cDNA molecules. TCRdb redid the calling of the 5' RACE reads with MiXCR, one entry per CDR3 protein. The data hold roughly 50,000 distinct CDR3 sequences, with roughly 8.2% observed a single time. This clonotype turned up a few times. The CDR3 sequence is 16 residues long. V gave up 4 bases and J gave up 0 bases, with 10 bases separating them. Germline CDR1 LGHDT, CDR2 YNNKEL (reference sequence). This receptor was identified in an adult who was a healthcare worker with PCR-confirmed SARS-CoV-2 infection or an uninfected control (not recorded which). The V call is TRBV3-1, the J call TRBJ2-6; D remains ambiguous. The sample taken for sequencing was whole blood. The CDR3: CASSPVAVSGANVLTF. The CDR3 DNA follows: TGTGCCAGCAGCCCGGTCGCAGTCTCTGGGGCCAACGTCCTGACTTTC. Based on the CDR3 plus reference TRBV3-1 and TRBJ2-6, the full variable domain is DTAVSQTPKYLVTQMGNDKSIKCEQNLGHDTMYWYKQDSKKFLKIMFSYNNKELIINETVPNRFSPKSPDKAHLNLHINSLELGDSAVYFCASSPVAVSGANVLTFGAGSRLTVL.